The clone carrying this TCR beta chain was found a few times. Its antigen remains unidentified. The data belong to a study of T-cell memory formation after mild COVID-19. Study-level background: Largely, TCR clusters stayed within a single donor. Findings and caveats of the study: Nothing confirmed that second-wave clones peaking on day 37 were specific for SARS-CoV-2. Contracting clones from day 15 to 85 had balanced CD4/CD8; later expanders favoured CD4+.

Barcoded TCR alpha and TCR beta cDNA libraries with UMIs came from 5'RACE using constant-segment primers. In TCRdb, the 5' RACE reads were re-called with MiXCR into one record per CDR3 protein. The sample has 95,000 to 110,000 distinct CDR3 sequences, roughly 14% seen once; the top ten hold less than 45%. The germline V gene encodes CDR1 SQVTM and CDR2 ANQGSEA. The V end lost 6 bases, the J end lost 6 bases, and 18 bases lay between the germline ends. The CDR3 extends over 14 amino acids. Sequenced: PBMCs or a T cell subset sorted from them (not recorded which). V gene TRBV29-1 combines with J gene TRBJ1-5; unclear D gene. The receptor comes from a man between 18 and 29 years old who had mild COVID-19 (a few samples of this study predate the infection). Cell type and time point are not known. CDR3 sequence reads: CSVHTGITSQPQHF. CDR3 DNA sequence: TGCAGCGTCCACACCGGGATTACATCTCAGCCCCAGCATTTT. The entire variable domain, with the rest obtained from reference TRBV29-1 and TRBJ1-5, is as follows: SAVISQKPSRDICQRGTSLTIQCQVDSQVTMMFWYRQQPGQSLTLIATANQGSEATYESGFVIDKFPISRPNLTFSTLTVSNMSPEDSSIYLCSVHTGITSQPQHFGDGTRLSIL.